Each of the 23 T cell receptor beta chains below was sequenced from the same sample in a study of Ad26.COV2.S vaccination and SARS-CoV-2 variants. The repertoire was sequenced with immunoSEQ multiplex PCR; TCRdb's copy has only in-frame clones and lacks some. The sample yields approximately 400,000 clones, 92% seen once. Specimen: peripheral blood, collected after recovery from COVID-19. Receptors were obtained from a human donor who had recovered from COVID-19.

The DNA for the CDR3 is TGTGCCACCAGCAGAGCCGGGAAGACCTACGAGCAGTACTTC. This gives the protein CATSRAGKTYEQYF. This sequence joins TRBV15 and TRBJ2-7, with D perhaps TRBD2 (5 bases). This CDR3 has 14 residues. With 1 base removed from V and 2 bases from J, the gap between germline ends came to 9 bases. The germline CDR1 and CDR2 sequences are LNHNV and YYDKDF (reference sequence).

Of note for this clone: The same CDR3 arises from other DNA sequences in this sample as well. J is TRBJ2-5 and V is TRBV5-1; TRBD1 agrees at 7 bases. V shed 0 bases, J shed 3 bases, and the junction held 2 bases outside the gene matches. The CDR3 has 14 amino acids. Germline V CDR1 and CDR2: SGHRS, YFSETQ. CDR3 residues: CASSLGGGEETQYF. The CDR3 DNA is TGCGCCAGCAGCTTGGGAGGGGGCGAAGAGACCCAGTACTTC.

As for this clone: Other DNA sequences from this sample encode an identical CDR3 as well. This chain uses TRBV12-3 or TRBV12-4 with TRBJ2-7; D may match TRBD1 or TRBD2 (5 bases each). The V end was cut by 4 bases, the J end by 4 bases, with 8 bases between. The CDR3 has 12 amino acids. Here the CDR3 DNA reads TGTGCCAGCAGTTGGGGCGGGTACGAGCAGTACTTC. Translating gives CASSWGGYEQYF.

This chain uses TRBV5-5 with TRBJ1-1; D not certain. This CDR3 is built from 14 residues. Germline V CDR1 and CDR2: SGHKS, YYEKEE (reference sequence). Trimming took off 0 bases at V and 7 bases at J, with 13 bases between the two ends. CDR3 protein: CASSLDVRSSEAFF. The CDR3, as DNA: TGTGCCAGCAGCTTGGACGTCAGGTCTAGTGAAGCTTTCTTT.

The chain links TRBV4-3 to TRBJ2-3; 10 nucleotides align to TRBD2. V dropped 4 bases and J dropped 2; count of bases not matched to a gene: 6. The germline CDR1 and CDR2 sequences are LGHNA and YSLEER. The CDR3 extends over 16 amino acids. In DNA form, the CDR3 reads TGCGCCAGCAGCCGATCAGCGGGGGGGCCCACAGATACGCAGTATTTT. Protein: CASSRSAGGPTDTQYF.

A few counts support this clone. The chain joins TRBV7-2 to TRBJ1-6; D gene ambiguous. V shed 0 bases and J shed 7 bases, with 7 bases lying between them. Germline CDR1 reads SGHTA; CDR2 reads FQGNSA. CDR3 length: 14 residues. Here the CDR3 reads CASSLAGNNSPLHF. The CDR3 DNA follows: TGTGCCAGCAGCTTAGCAGGGAACAATTCACCCCTCCACTTT.

The chain has TRBV4-1 and TRBJ1-4; 11 bases match TRBD1. The CDR3 has 15 amino acids. Germline V lookup: CDR1 MGHRA, CDR2 YSYEKL. V trimming: 3 bases; J trimming: 7 bases; junction bases outside the gene matches: 4. The CDR3 DNA follows: TGCGCCAGCAGCCACGCCGGGACAGGGGGTGAAAAACTGTTTTTT. It specifies CASSHAGTGGEKLFF.

The chain couples TRBV6-1 to TRBJ2-5; 9 bases align to TRBD2. Trimming removed 0 bases from V and 1 base from J; junction bases left unmatched: 9. This CDR3 is built from 18 residues. Germline V lookup: CDR1 MNHNS, CDR2 SASEGT. Here the CDR3 DNA reads TGTGCCAGCAGTGAAGCGAGGGCGGGGGGGCCCTTCCAAGAGACCCAGTACTTC. Amino acids: CASSEARAGGPFQETQYF.

The CDR3 reads CASRPGQFGQETQYF. The CDR3 DNA is TGTGCCAGTAGGCCGGGACAGTTCGGGCAAGAGACCCAGTACTTC. The V and J genes are TRBV19 and TRBJ2-5, with 7 positions matching TRBD1. CDR1 is LNHDA, CDR2 SQIVND, per germline (reference sequence). With 6 bases clipped from V and 2 bases from J, the junction kept 9 bases outside the gene matches. The CDR3 runs to 15 residues.

This chain uses TRBV19 with TRBJ1-2, with D unresolved. Trimming pared 5 bases from V and 1 base from J, leaving 5 bases between. Per the germline V gene, CDR1 is LNHDA and CDR2 is SQIVND (reference sequence). This CDR3 has 12 residues. As DNA, the CDR3 is TGTGCCAGTAGTCCGCATAACTATGGCTACACCTTC. It codes for CASSPHNYGYTF.

The J gene is TRBJ2-7, the V gene TRBV19, with a weak D call TRBD1 (6 bases). The CDR3 is made up of 14 amino acids. The germline gives CDR1 LNHDA, CDR2 SQIVND (reference sequence). With 0 bases removed from V and 1 base from J, the gap between germline ends came to 7 bases. CDR3 residues: CASSIDQGSYEQYF. The CDR3 nucleotides read TGTGCCAGTAGTATAGATCAGGGGTCCTACGAGCAGTACTTC.

The chain is built from TRBV4-3 and TRBJ1-3; D not resolved. From germline, CDR1 is LGHNA and CDR2 YSLEER. The CDR3 has 15 residues. Trimming removed 4 bases at V and 3 bases at J, with 13 bases between. The CDR3, as DNA: TGCGCCAGCAGCCCGGGATTAAATGATGGAAACACCATATATTTT. It codes for CASSPGLNDGNTIYF.

This chain connects TRBV11-2 to TRBJ1-1; unclear D gene. CDR3 length: 12 residues. V was trimmed by 5 bases and J by 11 bases, leaving 15 bases between them. CDR1 and CDR2 (germline): SGHAT, FQNNGV. In DNA form, the CDR3 reads TGTGCCAGCAGCCCAGACACTCCGGGGGCTTTCTTT. This encodes CASSPDTPGAFF.

This clone was detected only a few times. Different DNA sequences within this sample yield the same CDR3. This chain links TRBV3-1 (or the pseudogene TRBV3-2) with TRBJ1-1, with D perhaps matching TRBD1 (6 bases). Looked up from germline, CDR1 is LGHDT and CDR2 is YNNKEL (reference sequence). Deletions cut 3 bases from V and 0 bases from J, with 17 bases between. This CDR3 has 17 amino acids. The CDR3 here is CASSHVQGRGLNTEAFF. CDR3 sequence (DNA): TGTGCCAGCAGCCATGTACAGGGTCGTGGTTTGAACACTGAAGCTTTCTTT.

The genes are TRBV7-9 and TRBJ2-1, with TRBD1 matching over 11 bases. The CDR3 loop spans 14 amino acids. V trimming: 5 bases; J trimming: 6 bases; junction bases outside the gene matches: 3. Germline CDR1 SEHNR, CDR2 FQNEAQ (reference sequence). In DNA, the CDR3 is TGTGCCAGCAGCACCGGGACAGGGGGCAATGAGCAGTTCTTC. The encoded protein is CASSTGTGGNEQFF.

The rearrangement uses TRBV19 and TRBJ2-5, with a possible D match to TRBD2 (6 bases). The CDR3 has 13 residues. V was trimmed by 5 bases and J by 4 bases, leaving 11 bases between them. Germline V CDR1 and CDR2: LNHDA, SQIVND (reference sequence). CDR3 in amino acids: CASSGGLGETQYF. CDR3 nucleotide sequence: TGTGCCAGTAGTGGGGGACTGGGAGAGACCCAGTACTTC.

This chain uses TRBV7-8 with TRBJ2-1; D is perhaps TRBD2 (7 bases). Germline assignment: CDR1 SGHVS and CDR2 FQNEAQ. The length of the CDR3 is 13 residues. The V and J ends lost 4 bases and 9 bases respectively, with 13 bases between them. In nucleotides, the CDR3 is TGTGCCAGCAGCTCCCGGGGGGCTACTGAGCAGTTCTTC. It is translated as CASSSRGATEQFF.

The genes are TRBV27 and TRBJ2-1; 15 bases are a match to TRBD2. Germline V CDR1 and CDR2: MNHEY, SMNVEV (reference sequence). CDR3 length: 15 amino acids. Trimming took 5 bases from V and 15 from J; bases not matched to a gene: 11. CDR3 in DNA: TGTGCCAGCAGTCAAACGGGACTAGCGGGGGGTGGTGTGTTCTTC. Encoded protein: CASSQTGLAGGGVFF.

The chain carries TRBV10-2 and TRBJ1-2, with D uncertain. The CDR3 runs 13 residues. V was pared by 3 bases and J by 2 bases, with 7 bases between. In germline, CDR1 is WSHSY, CDR2 SAAADI. The CDR3 region is CASSERGNYGYTF. The CDR3 DNA reads TGCGCCAGCAGTGAAAGAGGGAACTATGGCTACACCTTC.

This clone is a singleton in its sample. The V and J genes are TRBV9 and TRBJ2-2; D perhaps matches TRBD2 (7 bases). Germline V gives CDR1 SGDLS, CDR2 YYNGEE. The CDR3 has 15 amino acids. Trimming shortened V by 3 bases and J by 2 bases, and 11 bases separated the two germline ends. Written as DNA, the CDR3 is TGTGCCAGCAGCGCCCGGGGGGCCAACACCGGGGAGCTGTTTTTT. This sequence encodes CASSARGANTGELFF.

The chain has TRBV25-1 and TRBJ2-2; possibly TRBD1 for D (6 bases). The CDR3 contains 12 residues. Looked up from germline, CDR1 is MGHDK and CDR2 is SYGVNS. Between the trimmed V and J ends, which lost 9 bases and 5 bases, there was a span of 10 bases. CDR3 coding DNA: TGTGCCAGTACCCAGGGGACCGGGGAGCTGTTTTTT. It yields the protein CASTQGTGELFF. The full variable domain, rest sourced from reference TRBV25-1 and TRBJ2-2, is EADIYQTPRYLVIGTGKKITLECSQTMGHDKMYWYQQDPGMELHLIHYSYGVNSTEKGDLSSESTVSRIRTEHFPLTLESARPSHTSQYLCASTQGTGELFFGEGSRLTVL.

The chain is built from TRBV7-2 and TRBJ1-1; no clear D. Trimming stripped 6 bases from V and 12 bases from J, with 20 bases between. This CDR3 has 13 amino acids. From germline, CDR1 is SGHTA and CDR2 FQGNSA. The CDR3 spells CASSQSPLGVSFF. As DNA, the CDR3 is TGTGCCAGCAGTCAATCTCCCCTAGGAGTTTCTTTCTTT.

V is TRBV5-4 and J is TRBJ2-3; 15 nucleotides agree with TRBD2. Germline CDR1 and CDR2: SGHNT and YYREEE (reference sequence). Losses at the gene ends were 3 bases for V and 4 bases for J; bases not matched to a gene: 6. The CDR3 extends over 17 amino acids. CDR3 nucleotide sequence: TGTGCCAGCAGCTCCCGAGGACTAGCGGGGGGGGCAGATACGCAGTATTTT. It specifies CASSSRGLAGGADTQYF.